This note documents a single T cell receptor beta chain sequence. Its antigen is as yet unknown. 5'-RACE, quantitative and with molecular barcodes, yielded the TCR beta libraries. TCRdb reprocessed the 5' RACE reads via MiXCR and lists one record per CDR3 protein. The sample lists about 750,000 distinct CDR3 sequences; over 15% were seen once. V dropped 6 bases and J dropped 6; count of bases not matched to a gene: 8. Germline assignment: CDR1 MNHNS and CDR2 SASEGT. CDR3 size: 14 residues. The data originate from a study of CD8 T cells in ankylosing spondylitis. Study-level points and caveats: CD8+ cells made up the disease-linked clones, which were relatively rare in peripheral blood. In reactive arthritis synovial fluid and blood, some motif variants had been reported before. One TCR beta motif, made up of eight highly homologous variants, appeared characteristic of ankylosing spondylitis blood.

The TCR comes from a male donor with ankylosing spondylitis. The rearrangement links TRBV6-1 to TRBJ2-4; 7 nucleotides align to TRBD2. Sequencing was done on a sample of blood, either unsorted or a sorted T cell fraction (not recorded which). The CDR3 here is CASSPAGDGNIQYF. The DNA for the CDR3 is TGTGCCAGCAGCCCGGCGGGAGATGGAAACATTCAGTACTTC.